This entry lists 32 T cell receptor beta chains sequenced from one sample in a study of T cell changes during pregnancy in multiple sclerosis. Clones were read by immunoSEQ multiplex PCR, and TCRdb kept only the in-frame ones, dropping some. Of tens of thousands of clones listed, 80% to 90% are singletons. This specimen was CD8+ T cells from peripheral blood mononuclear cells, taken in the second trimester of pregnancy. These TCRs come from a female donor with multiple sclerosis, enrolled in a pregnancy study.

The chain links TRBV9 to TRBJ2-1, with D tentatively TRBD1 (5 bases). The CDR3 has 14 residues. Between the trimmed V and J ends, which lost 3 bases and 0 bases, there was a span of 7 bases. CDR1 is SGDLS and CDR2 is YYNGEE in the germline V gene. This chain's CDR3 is CASSGGISYNEQFF. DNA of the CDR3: TGTGCCAGCAGCGGGGGCATCTCCTACAATGAGCAGTTCTTC.

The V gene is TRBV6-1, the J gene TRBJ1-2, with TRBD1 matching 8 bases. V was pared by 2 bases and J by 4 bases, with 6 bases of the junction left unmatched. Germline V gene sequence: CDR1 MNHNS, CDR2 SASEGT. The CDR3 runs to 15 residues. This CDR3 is CASSEQGAASYGYTF. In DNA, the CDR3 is TGTGCCAGCAGTGAACAGGGGGCGGCGAGCTATGGCTACACCTTC.

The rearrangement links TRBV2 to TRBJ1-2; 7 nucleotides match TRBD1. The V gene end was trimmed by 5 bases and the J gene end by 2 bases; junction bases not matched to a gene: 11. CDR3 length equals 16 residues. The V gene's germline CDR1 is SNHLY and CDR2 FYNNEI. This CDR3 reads CASSTFEQGRNYGYTF. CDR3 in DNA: TGTGCCAGCAGTACCTTTGAACAGGGGCGGAACTATGGCTACACCTTC.

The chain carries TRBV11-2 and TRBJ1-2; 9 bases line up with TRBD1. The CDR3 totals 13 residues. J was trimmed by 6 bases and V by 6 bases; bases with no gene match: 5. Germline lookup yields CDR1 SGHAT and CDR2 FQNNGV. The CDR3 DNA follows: TGTGCCAGCAGGGGGGACAGGGTACATGGCTACACCTTC. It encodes CASRGDRVHGYTF.

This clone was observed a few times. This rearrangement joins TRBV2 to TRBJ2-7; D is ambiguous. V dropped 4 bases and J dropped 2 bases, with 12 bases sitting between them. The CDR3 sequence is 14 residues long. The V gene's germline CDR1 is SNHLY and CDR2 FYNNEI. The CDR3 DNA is TGTGCCAGCAGTGCTATAGGCCGGGCCTACGAGCAGTACTTC. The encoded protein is CASSAIGRAYEQYF. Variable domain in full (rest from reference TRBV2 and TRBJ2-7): EPEVTQTPSHQVTQMGQEVILRCVPISNHLYFYWYRQILGQKVEFLVSFYNNEISEKSEIFDDQFSVERPDGSNFTLKIRSTKLEDSAMYFCASSAIGRAYEQYFGPGTRLTVT.

The CDR3 DNA is TGTGCCAGCAGTCTGACATTCTCCTACGAGCAGTACTTC. It encodes CASSLTFSYEQYF. The chain has TRBV27 and TRBJ2-7; D is undetermined. The CDR3 extends over 13 amino acids. The germline V gene encodes CDR1 MNHEY and CDR2 SMNVEV (reference sequence). Trimming took off 5 bases at V and 0 bases at J, with 8 bases between the two ends.

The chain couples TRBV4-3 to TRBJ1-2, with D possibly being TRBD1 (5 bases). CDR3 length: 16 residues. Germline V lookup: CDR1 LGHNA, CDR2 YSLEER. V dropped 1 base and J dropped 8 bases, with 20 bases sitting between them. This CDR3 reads CASSQGTTGPKIGYTF. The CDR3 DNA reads TGCGCCAGCAGCCAAGGGACTACAGGTCCCAAGATAGGCTACACCTTC.

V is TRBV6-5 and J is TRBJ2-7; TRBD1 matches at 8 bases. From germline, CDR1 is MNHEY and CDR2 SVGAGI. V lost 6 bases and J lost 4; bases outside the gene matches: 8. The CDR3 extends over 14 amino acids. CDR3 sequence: CASSPGQGSYEQYF. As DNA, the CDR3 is TGTGCCAGCAGCCCCGGACAGGGATCATACGAGCAGTACTTC.

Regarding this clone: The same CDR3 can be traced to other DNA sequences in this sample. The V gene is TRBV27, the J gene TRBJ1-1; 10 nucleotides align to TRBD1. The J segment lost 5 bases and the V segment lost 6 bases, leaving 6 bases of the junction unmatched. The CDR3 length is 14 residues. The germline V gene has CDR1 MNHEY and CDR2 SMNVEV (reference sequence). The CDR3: CASSPGTGVTEAFF. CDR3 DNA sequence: TGTGCCAGCAGCCCGGGGACAGGGGTTACTGAAGCTTTCTTT.

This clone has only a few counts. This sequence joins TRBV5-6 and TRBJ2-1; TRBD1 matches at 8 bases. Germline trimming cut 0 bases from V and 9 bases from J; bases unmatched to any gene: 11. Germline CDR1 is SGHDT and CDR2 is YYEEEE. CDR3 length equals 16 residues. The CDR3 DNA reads TGTGCCAGCAGCTTGGCGTCGCAGGGGGCGAGAGGTGAGCAGTTCTTC. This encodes CASSLASQGARGEQFF.

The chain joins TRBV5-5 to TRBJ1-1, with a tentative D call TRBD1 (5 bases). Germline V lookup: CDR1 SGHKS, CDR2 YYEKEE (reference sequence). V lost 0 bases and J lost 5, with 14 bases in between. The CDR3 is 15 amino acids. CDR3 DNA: TGTGCCAGCAGCTTGGCAGCCACCGGGGGGACTGAAGCTTTCTTT. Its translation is CASSLAATGGTEAFF.

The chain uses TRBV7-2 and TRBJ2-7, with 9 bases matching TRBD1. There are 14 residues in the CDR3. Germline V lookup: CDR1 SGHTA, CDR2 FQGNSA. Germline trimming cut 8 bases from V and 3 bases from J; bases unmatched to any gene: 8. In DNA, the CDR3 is TGTGCCAGCTCCCCGGGGGGACAGGGCTACGAGCAGTACTTC. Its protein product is CASSPGGQGYEQYF.

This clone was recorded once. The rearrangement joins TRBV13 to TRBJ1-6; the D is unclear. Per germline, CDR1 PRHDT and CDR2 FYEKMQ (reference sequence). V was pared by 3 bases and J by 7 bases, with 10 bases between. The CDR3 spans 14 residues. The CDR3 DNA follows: TGTGCCAGCAGCTTCGTCGGTTTAAATTCACCCCTCCACTTT. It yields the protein CASSFVGLNSPLHF. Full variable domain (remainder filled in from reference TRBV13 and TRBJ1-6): AAGVIQSPRHLIKEKRETATLKCYPIPRHDTVYWYQQGPGQDPQFLISFYEKMQSDKGSIPDRFSAQQFSDYHSELNMSSLELGDSALYFCASSFVGLNSPLHFGNGTRLTVT.

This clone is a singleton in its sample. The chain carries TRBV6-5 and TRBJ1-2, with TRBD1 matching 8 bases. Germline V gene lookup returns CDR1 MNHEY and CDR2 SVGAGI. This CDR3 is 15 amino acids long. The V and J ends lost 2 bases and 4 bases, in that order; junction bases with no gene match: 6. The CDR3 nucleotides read TGTGCCAGCAGTTACACAGGGGGGCTGGCCTATGGCTACACCTTC. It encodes CASSYTGGLAYGYTF.

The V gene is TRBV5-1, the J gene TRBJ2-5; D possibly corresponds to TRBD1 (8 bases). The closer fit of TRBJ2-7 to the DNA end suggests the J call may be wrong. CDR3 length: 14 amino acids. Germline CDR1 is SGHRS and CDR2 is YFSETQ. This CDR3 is CASSPTGGAYEQYF. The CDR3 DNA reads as TGCGCCAGCAGCCCTACAGGGGGGGCCTACGAGCAGTACTTC.

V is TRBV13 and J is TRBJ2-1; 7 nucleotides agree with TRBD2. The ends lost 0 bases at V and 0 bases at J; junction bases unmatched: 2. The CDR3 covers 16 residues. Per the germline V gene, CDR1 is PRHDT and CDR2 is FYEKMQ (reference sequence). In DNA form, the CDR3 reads TGTGCCAGCAGCTTAGGGGGCGGGAGCTCCTACAATGAGCAGTTCTTC. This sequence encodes CASSLGGGSSYNEQFF.

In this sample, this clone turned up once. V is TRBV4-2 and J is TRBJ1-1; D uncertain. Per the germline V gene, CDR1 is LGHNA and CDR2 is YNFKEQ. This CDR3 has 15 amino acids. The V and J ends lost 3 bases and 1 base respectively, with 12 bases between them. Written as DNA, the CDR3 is TGTGCCAGCAGCCATATGGAGTCGGCGAACACTGAAGCTTTCTTT. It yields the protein CASSHMESANTEAFF.

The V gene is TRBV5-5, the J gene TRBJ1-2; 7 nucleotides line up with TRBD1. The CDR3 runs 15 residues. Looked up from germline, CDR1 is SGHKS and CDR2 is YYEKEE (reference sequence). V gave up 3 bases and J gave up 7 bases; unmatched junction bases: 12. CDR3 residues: CASSWGTAVRIGYTF. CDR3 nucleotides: TGTGCCAGCAGCTGGGGGACAGCCGTTCGGATTGGCTACACCTTC.

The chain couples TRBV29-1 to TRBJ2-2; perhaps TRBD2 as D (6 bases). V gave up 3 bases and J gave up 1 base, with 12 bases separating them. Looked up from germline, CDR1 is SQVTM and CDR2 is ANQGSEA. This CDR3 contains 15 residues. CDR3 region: CSVDDGGKNTGELFF. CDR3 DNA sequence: TGCAGCGTTGATGATGGAGGGAAGAACACCGGGGAGCTGTTTTTT.

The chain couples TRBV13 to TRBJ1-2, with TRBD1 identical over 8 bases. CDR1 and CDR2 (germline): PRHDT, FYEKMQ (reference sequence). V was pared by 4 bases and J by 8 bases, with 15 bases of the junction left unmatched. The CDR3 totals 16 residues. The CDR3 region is CASSSSMDRVVGGYTF. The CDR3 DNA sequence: TGTGCCAGCAGCTCATCTATGGACAGGGTAGTTGGAGGCTACACCTTC.

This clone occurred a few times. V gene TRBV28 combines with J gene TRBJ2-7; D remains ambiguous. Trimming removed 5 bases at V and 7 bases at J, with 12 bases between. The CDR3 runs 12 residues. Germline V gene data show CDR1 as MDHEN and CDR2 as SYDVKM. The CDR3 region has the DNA TGTGCCAGCAGTCTCCCGGGTAGTGAGCAGTACTTC. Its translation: CASSLPGSEQYF.

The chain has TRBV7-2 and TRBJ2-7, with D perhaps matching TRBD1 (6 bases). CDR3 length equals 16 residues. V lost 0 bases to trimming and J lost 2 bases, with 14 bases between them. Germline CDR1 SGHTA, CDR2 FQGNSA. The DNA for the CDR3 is TGTGCCAGCAGCTTAGCGTTTGCAGGGGTGGCCTACGAGCAGTACTTC. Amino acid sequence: CASSLAFAGVAYEQYF.

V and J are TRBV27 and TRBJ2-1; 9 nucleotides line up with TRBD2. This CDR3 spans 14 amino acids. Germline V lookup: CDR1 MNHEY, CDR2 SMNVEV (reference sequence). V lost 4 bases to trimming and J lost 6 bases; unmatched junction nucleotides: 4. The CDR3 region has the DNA TGTGCCAGCAGTTGGTCTAGCGGGGCCAATGAGCAGTTCTTC. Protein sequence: CASSWSSGANEQFF.

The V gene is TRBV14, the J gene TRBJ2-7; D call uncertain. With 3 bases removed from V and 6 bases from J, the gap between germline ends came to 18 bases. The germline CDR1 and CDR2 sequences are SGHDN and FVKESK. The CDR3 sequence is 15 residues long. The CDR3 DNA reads TGTGCCAGCAGCCATATTAAACAGCCTCAAATCGAGCAGTACTTC. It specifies CASSHIKQPQIEQYF.

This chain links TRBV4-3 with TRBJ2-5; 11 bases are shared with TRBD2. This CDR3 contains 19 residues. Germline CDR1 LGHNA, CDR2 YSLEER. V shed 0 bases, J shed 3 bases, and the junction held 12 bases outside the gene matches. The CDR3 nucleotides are TGCGCCAGCAGCCAAGATTTGGCTAGCGGGGGGCCAAAAGAAGAGACCCAGTACTTC. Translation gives CASSQDLASGGPKEETQYF.

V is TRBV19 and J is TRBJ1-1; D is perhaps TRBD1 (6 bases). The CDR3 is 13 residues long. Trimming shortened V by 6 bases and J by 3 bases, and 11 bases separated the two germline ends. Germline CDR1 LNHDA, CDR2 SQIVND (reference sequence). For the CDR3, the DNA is TGTGCCAGTAGCCAGGGGATGCACACTGAAGCTTTCTTT. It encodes CASSQGMHTEAFF.

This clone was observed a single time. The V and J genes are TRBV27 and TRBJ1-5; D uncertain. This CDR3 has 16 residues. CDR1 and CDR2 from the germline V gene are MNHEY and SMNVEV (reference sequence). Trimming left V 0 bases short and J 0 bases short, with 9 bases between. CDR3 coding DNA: TGTGCCAGCAGTTTATCCGATAGTAATAGCAATCAGCCCCAGCATTTT. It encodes CASSLSDSNSNQPQHF.

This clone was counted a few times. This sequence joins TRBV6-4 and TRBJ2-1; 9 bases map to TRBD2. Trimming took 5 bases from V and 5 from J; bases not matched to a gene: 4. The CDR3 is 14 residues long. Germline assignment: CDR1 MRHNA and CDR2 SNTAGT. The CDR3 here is CASSLAGTHNEQFF. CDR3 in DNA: TGTGCCAGCAGTCTAGCGGGAACCCACAATGAGCAGTTCTTC.

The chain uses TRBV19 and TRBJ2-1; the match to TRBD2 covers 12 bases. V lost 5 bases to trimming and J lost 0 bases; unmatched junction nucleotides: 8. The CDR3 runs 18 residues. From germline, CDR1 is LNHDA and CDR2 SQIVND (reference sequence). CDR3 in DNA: TGTGCCAGTAGTTTGGTGACTAGCGGGAGTTCCTCCTACAATGAGCAGTTCTTC. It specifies CASSLVTSGSSSYNEQFF.

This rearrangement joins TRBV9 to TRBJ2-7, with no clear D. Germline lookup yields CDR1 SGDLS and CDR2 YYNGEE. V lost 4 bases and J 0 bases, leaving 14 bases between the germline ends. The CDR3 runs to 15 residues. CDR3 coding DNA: TGTGCCAGCAGCTCTGGTGGCTCCGCCTCCTACGAGCAGTACTTC. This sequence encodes CASSSGGSASYEQYF.

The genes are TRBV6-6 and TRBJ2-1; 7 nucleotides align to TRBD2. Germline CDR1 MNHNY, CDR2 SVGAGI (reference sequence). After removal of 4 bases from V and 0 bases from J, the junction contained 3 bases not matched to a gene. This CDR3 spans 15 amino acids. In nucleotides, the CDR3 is TGTGCCAGCAGTTCTAGCGGAGGCTCCTACAATGAGCAGTTCTTC. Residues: CASSSSGGSYNEQFF.

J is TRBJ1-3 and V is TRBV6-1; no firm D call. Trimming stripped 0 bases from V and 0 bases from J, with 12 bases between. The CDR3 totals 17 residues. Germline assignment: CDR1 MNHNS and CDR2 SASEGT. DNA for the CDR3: TGTGCCAGCAGTGAAGCGGGCTGGTTTCCCTCTGGAAACACCATATATTTT. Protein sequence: CASSEAGWFPSGNTIYF.